This paragraph covers one T cell receptor (beta chain) sequence. The antigen remains undetermined. Via MiXCR, TCRdb re-called the RT-PCR reads, giving one row per CDR3 protein. Here the sample spans 500,000 to 600,000 distinct CDR3 sequences, around 15% being singletons. These data originate in a study of response to subunit inactivated influenza vaccine. The study's findings and limits: A suggestion made by the authors is that each seasonal influenza vaccination recruits few new T cells.

V lost 2 bases, J lost 0 bases, and 18 bases stayed unmatched. This CDR3 contains 21 residues. CDR1 and CDR2 (germline): KGHSH, LQKENI. The sample in question was PBMCs from blood, obtained 11 to 12 days after vaccination. The TCR originated in a man in his fifties who received an inactivated influenza vaccine. V usage is TRBV18 and J usage is TRBJ2-7; TRBD1 matches 11 bases. The CDR3 DNA reads TGTGCCAGCTCACCAGGGACAGGGGGAGTCCTTCCGGGAGGGCCCTCCTACGAGCAGTACTTC. Translation gives CASSPGTGGVLPGGPSYEQYF.